This T cell receptor (beta chain) came from a study of CD8+ T cells in alopecia areata. Whole-study context: Treatment ran 6 to 18 months, with 6 months of follow-up afterward.

V lost 7 bases to trimming and J lost 3 bases, with 10 bases between them. The CDR3 is 13 amino acids. In germline, CDR1 is SQVTM, CDR2 ANQGSEA. General study points: TCR sharing across patients was less clear than in mice, possibly HLA-related.

Researchers gathered lesional scalp punch biopsies and peripheral blood from patients with alopecia areata. This clone was observed a few times. The antigen is unknown. Extracted RNA was reverse transcribed into cDNA, the sequencing template. Produced via immunoSEQ multiplex PCR; TCRdb's table is partial and in-frame only. In the table there are about 180,000 clones, around three fifths of which are singletons. The chain employs TRBV29-1 and TRBJ2-6; a weak D match, TRBD1 (5 bases). The sequenced sample was CD4+ T cells sorted from blood, obtained at week 0. The TCR sequence derives from a human donor with alopecia areata. The CDR3 DNA sequence: TGCAGCGCATTCAGGGTTGGGGCCAACGTCCTGACTTTC. Translated, it gives CSAFRVGANVLTF.